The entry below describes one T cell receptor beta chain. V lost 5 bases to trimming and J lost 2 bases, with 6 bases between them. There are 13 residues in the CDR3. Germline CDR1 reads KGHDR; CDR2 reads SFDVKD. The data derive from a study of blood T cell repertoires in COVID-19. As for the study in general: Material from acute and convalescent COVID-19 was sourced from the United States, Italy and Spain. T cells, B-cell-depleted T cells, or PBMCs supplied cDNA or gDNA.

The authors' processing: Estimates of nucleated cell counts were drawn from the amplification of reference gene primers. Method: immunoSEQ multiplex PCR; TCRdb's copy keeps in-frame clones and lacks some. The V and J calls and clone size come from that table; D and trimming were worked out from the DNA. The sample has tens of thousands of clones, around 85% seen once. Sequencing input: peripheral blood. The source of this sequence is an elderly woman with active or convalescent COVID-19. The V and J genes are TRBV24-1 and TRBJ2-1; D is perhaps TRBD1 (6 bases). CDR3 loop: CATSGGPYNEQFF. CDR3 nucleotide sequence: TGTGCCACCAGTGGGGGGCCCTACAATGAGCAGTTCTTC.